The rows below give T cell receptor beta chains drawn from one sample of a study of high-grade serous ovarian cancer treatment subgroups. Here immunoSEQ multiplex PCR was the method, and the copy in TCRdb shows in-frame clones only, minus some. This sample has some 4,400 clones, with roughly four fifths found just once. Sequencing used tumor tissue. Every receptor here comes from a human donor with high-grade serous ovarian cancer. Each CDR3 is given with its conserved first and last residue. A D gene is named only where the DNA matches it firmly. Clone sizes are given selectively: once, few, many, or a class where the clone is expanded.

d_call: TRBD1
clone_size: -
j_call: TRBJ2-7
v_call: TRBV5-4
cdr3_aa: CASSSGTDTYEQYF
cdr3_nt: TGTGCCAGCAGCTCCGGGACAGATACCTACGAGCAGTACTTC

d_call: -
clone_size: -
j_call: TRBJ2-7
v_call: TRBV9
cdr3_aa: CASSVGGTVPSYEQYF
cdr3_nt: TGTGCCAGCAGCGTAGGGGGGACGGTTCCCTCCTACGAGCAGTACTTC

d_call: TRBD1
clone_size: -
j_call: TRBJ1-5
v_call: TRBV28
cdr3_aa: CASSTDRGPSNQPQHF
cdr3_nt: TGTGCCAGCAGTACTGACAGGGGGCCAAGCAATCAGCCCCAGCATTTT

d_call: -
clone_size: -
j_call: TRBJ1-1
v_call: TRBV19
cdr3_aa: CASSIGTTVDTEAFF
cdr3_nt: TGTGCCAGTAGTATCGGGACGACCGTAGACACTGAAGCTTTCTTT

d_call: -
clone_size: -
j_call: TRBJ2-3
v_call: TRBV6-6
cdr3_aa: CASRKGRRPDTQYF
cdr3_nt: TGTGCCAGCAGAAAAGGACGGCGGCCAGATACGCAGTATTTT

d_call: -
clone_size: -
j_call: TRBJ1-5
v_call: TRBV18
cdr3_aa: CASSPKSGGSLPGPQHF
cdr3_nt: TGTGCCAGCTCACCAAAAAGTGGAGGTTCTCTACCTGGACCCCAGCATTTT

d_call: -
clone_size: -
j_call: TRBJ2-7
v_call: TRBV7-8
cdr3_aa: CASSTPPYPYEQYF
cdr3_nt: TGTGCCAGCAGCACCCCCCCCTACCCGTACGAGCAGTACTTC

d_call: -
clone_size: -
j_call: TRBJ2-1
v_call: TRBV10-3
cdr3_aa: CAISESTGFSGNEQFF
cdr3_nt: TGTGCCATCAGTGAGTCGACTGGGTTTTCGGGCAATGAGCAGTTCTTC

d_call: TRBD1
clone_size: -
j_call: TRBJ2-7
v_call: TRBV6-5
cdr3_aa: CASSHVGQGTYEQYF
cdr3_nt: TGTGCCAGCAGCCATGTGGGACAGGGCACCTACGAGCAGTACTTC

d_call: TRBD2
clone_size: -
j_call: TRBJ2-1
v_call: TRBV10-3
cdr3_aa: CAISESEGGTSYNEQFF
cdr3_nt: TGTGCCATCAGTGAGTCGGAGGGAGGGACTTCATACAATGAGCAGTTCTTC

d_call: TRBD2
clone_size: -
j_call: TRBJ2-7
v_call: TRBV7-9
cdr3_aa: CASSPRGGSSYEQYF
cdr3_nt: TGTGCCAGCAGCCCCCGGGGAGGGAGCAGTTACGAGCAGTACTTC

d_call: TRBD2
clone_size: -
j_call: TRBJ2-7
v_call: TRBV2
cdr3_aa: CASSGTSGFYEQYF
cdr3_nt: TGTGCCAGCAGTGGGACTAGCGGGTTCTACGAGCAGTACTTC

d_call: -
clone_size: -
j_call: TRBJ2-5
v_call: TRBV28
cdr3_aa: CASSFPRTAKETQYF
cdr3_nt: TGTGCCAGCAGTTTTCCCCGGACGGCCAAAGAGACCCAGTACTTC

d_call: TRBD2
clone_size: -
j_call: TRBJ2-7
v_call: TRBV28
cdr3_aa: CASSTTRAGIYEQYF
cdr3_nt: TGTGCCAGCAGCACCACCCGAGCGGGAATCTACGAGCAGTACTTC

d_call: TRBD2
clone_size: few
j_call: TRBJ2-7
v_call: TRBV7-2
cdr3_aa: CASSYGGGASEQYF
cdr3_nt: TGTGCCAGCAGCTATGGCGGGGGGGCATCCGAGCAGTACTTC

d_call: -
clone_size: -
j_call: TRBJ1-2
v_call: TRBV5-1
cdr3_aa: CASSLDSGYTF
cdr3_nt: TGCGCCAGCAGCTTGGATAGTGGCTACACCTTC

d_call: TRBD1
clone_size: few
j_call: TRBJ1-4
v_call: TRBV5-4
cdr3_aa: CASSSNRGIDEKLFF
cdr3_nt: TGTGCCAGCAGCTCAAACAGGGGGATCGATGAAAAACTGTTTTTT

d_call: -
clone_size: -
j_call: TRBJ2-5
v_call: TRBV10-3
cdr3_aa: CAISDQGLQETQYF
cdr3_nt: TGTGCCATCAGTGATCAGGGCTTGCAAGAGACCCAGTACTTC

d_call: -
clone_size: -
j_call: TRBJ2-4
v_call: TRBV7-2
cdr3_aa: CASSPRTYIAKNIQYF
cdr3_nt: TGTGCCAGCAGCCCTAGGACTTACATAGCCAAAAACATTCAGTACTTC

d_call: -
clone_size: -
j_call: TRBJ2-5
v_call: TRBV11-1
cdr3_aa: CASSAYRGQETQYF
cdr3_nt: TGTGCCAGCAGCGCCTATAGGGGCCAAGAGACCCAGTACTTC

d_call: -
clone_size: -
j_call: TRBJ2-2
v_call: TRBV6-1
cdr3_aa: CASSRSGVDTGELFF
cdr3_nt: TGTGCCAGCTCCAGGTCGGGGGTTGACACCGGGGAGCTGTTTTTT

d_call: TRBD1
clone_size: -
j_call: TRBJ2-3
v_call: TRBV6-4
cdr3_aa: CASSKDRAGADTQYF
cdr3_nt: TGTGCCAGCAGTAAAGACAGGGCAGGGGCAGATACGCAGTATTTT

d_call: -
clone_size: -
j_call: TRBJ1-1
v_call: TRBV7-9
cdr3_aa: CASSLWEDTEAFF
cdr3_nt: TGTGCCAGCAGCTTATGGGAGGACACTGAAGCTTTCTTT

d_call: -
clone_size: few
j_call: TRBJ1-2
v_call: TRBV27
cdr3_aa: CASSSIGASRVYGYTF
cdr3_nt: TGTGCCAGCAGTTCAATAGGCGCCTCCAGAGTATATGGCTACACCTTC

d_call: TRBD1
clone_size: -
j_call: TRBJ1-4
v_call: TRBV7-2
cdr3_aa: CASSARQGSNEKLFF
cdr3_nt: TGTGCCAGCAGCGCAAGACAGGGTTCTAATGAAAAACTGTTTTTT

d_call: -
clone_size: -
j_call: TRBJ1-2
v_call: TRBV5-6
cdr3_aa: CASSLIRLDYGYTF
cdr3_nt: TGTGCCAGCAGCTTGATTCGACTGGACTATGGCTACACCTTC

d_call: -
clone_size: -
j_call: TRBJ2-1
v_call: TRBV9
cdr3_aa: CASSVLGYNEQFF
cdr3_nt: TGTGCCAGCAGCGTTTTGGGCTACAATGAGCAGTTCTTC

d_call: TRBD1
clone_size: -
j_call: TRBJ2-3
v_call: TRBV4-2
cdr3_aa: CASSLGQGSDTQYF
cdr3_nt: TGTGCCAGCAGCTTGGGACAGGGATCAGATACGCAGTATTTT

d_call: -
clone_size: -
j_call: TRBJ2-1
v_call: TRBV21-1
cdr3_aa: CASTTGRSYNEQFF
cdr3_nt: TGTGCCAGCACGACGGGACGATCTTACAATGAGCAGTTCTTC

d_call: TRBD1
clone_size: -
j_call: TRBJ1-2
v_call: TRBV27
cdr3_aa: CASSRDSLSYGYTF
cdr3_nt: TGTGCCAGCAGCCGGGACAGTCTATCCTATGGCTACACCTTC

d_call: -
clone_size: -
j_call: TRBJ1-4
v_call: TRBV7-9
cdr3_aa: CASSSGQLALGEKLFF
cdr3_nt: TGTGCCAGCAGTTCAGGACAGCTAGCTCTTGGTGAAAAACTGTTTTTT

d_call: -
clone_size: -
j_call: TRBJ2-3
v_call: TRBV4-2
cdr3_aa: CASSQGADLSTDTQYF
cdr3_nt: TGTGCCAGCAGCCAAGGGGCGGACCTAAGCACAGATACGCAGTATTTT

d_call: -
clone_size: -
j_call: TRBJ2-7
v_call: TRBV7-8
cdr3_aa: CASSLDGILYEQYF
cdr3_nt: TGTGCCAGCAGCTTAGACGGGATTCTTTACGAGCAGTACTTC

d_call: TRBD1
clone_size: -
j_call: TRBJ1-3
v_call: TRBV7-9
cdr3_aa: CASSTRQGASGNTIYF
cdr3_nt: TGTGCCAGCAGCACCCGACAGGGTGCCTCTGGAAACACCATATATTTT

d_call: TRBD2
clone_size: -
j_call: TRBJ2-5
v_call: TRBV11-2
cdr3_aa: CASSLGSGGAEETQYF
cdr3_nt: TGTGCCAGCAGCTTAGGTAGCGGGGGGGCAGAGGAGACCCAGTACTTC

d_call: -
clone_size: few
j_call: TRBJ2-2
v_call: TRBV10-2
cdr3_aa: CASSEDAALGGELFF
cdr3_nt: TGCGCCAGCAGTGAGGACGCGGCTTTGGGTGGGGAGCTGTTTTTT

d_call: -
clone_size: few
j_call: TRBJ1-5
v_call: TRBV4-2
cdr3_aa: CASSQEGAGGNQPQHF
cdr3_nt: TGTGCCAGCAGCCAAGAGGGGGCTGGAGGCAATCAGCCCCAGCATTTT

d_call: TRBD1
clone_size: -
j_call: TRBJ1-1
v_call: TRBV5-4
cdr3_aa: CASSPQGTGGWSEAFF
cdr3_nt: TGTGCCAGCAGCCCTCAAGGGACAGGGGGCTGGAGTGAAGCTTTCTTT

d_call: TRBD1
clone_size: -
j_call: TRBJ2-5
v_call: TRBV27
cdr3_aa: CASSYQDRETQYF
cdr3_nt: TGTGCCAGCAGTTACCAGGACAGGGAGACCCAGTACTTC

d_call: TRBD2
clone_size: -
j_call: TRBJ2-7
v_call: TRBV2
cdr3_aa: CASSESGGATYEQYF
cdr3_nt: TGTGCCAGCAGTGAATCGGGGGGGGCTACCTACGAGCAGTACTTC

d_call: -
clone_size: -
j_call: TRBJ2-1
v_call: TRBV10-1
cdr3_aa: CASSESGGLGNEQFF
cdr3_nt: TGCGCCAGCAGTGAGTCGGGGGGGCTGGGCAATGAGCAGTTCTTC

d_call: -
clone_size: once
j_call: TRBJ1-5
v_call: TRBV19
cdr3_aa: CASIAVGRMNQPQHF
cdr3_nt: TGTGCCAGTATAGCTGTGGGGAGGATGAATCAGCCCCAGCATTTT

d_call: TRBD2
clone_size: once
j_call: TRBJ2-1
v_call: TRBV9
cdr3_aa: CASSAGGPGYNEQFF
cdr3_nt: TGTGCCAGCAGCGCGGGGGGGCCTGGCTACAATGAGCAGTTCTTC

d_call: -
clone_size: few
j_call: TRBJ1-1
v_call: TRBV20-1
cdr3_aa: CSAARVGAFF
cdr3_nt: TGCAGTGCTGCCAGGGTAGGCGCTTTCTTT

d_call: -
clone_size: -
j_call: TRBJ1-4
v_call: TRBV7-9
cdr3_aa: CASSPSVVGRGNEKLFF
cdr3_nt: TGTGCCAGCAGCCCATCGGTGGTGGGCAGGGGAAATGAAAAACTGTTTTTT

d_call: TRBD1
clone_size: -
j_call: TRBJ1-2
v_call: TRBV6-1
cdr3_aa: CASSLGLGQMYGYTF
cdr3_nt: TGTGCCAGCAGTCTCGGGTTGGGACAGATGTATGGCTACACCTTC

d_call: TRBD2
clone_size: -
j_call: TRBJ2-3
v_call: TRBV5-1
cdr3_aa: CASSLGLHGSGGGYTQYF
cdr3_nt: TGCGCCAGCAGCTTGGGCCTTCATGGTTCGGGAGGGGGATATACGCAGTATTTT

d_call: -
clone_size: -
j_call: TRBJ1-5
v_call: TRBV5-5
cdr3_aa: CASSLEQTSNQPQHF
cdr3_nt: TGTGCCAGCAGCTTGGAACAGACTAGCAATCAGCCCCAGCATTTT

d_call: TRBD2
clone_size: -
j_call: TRBJ2-2
v_call: TRBV10-2
cdr3_aa: CASSQARGGTGELFF
cdr3_nt: TGCGCCAGCAGCCAAGCTCGCGGGGGCACCGGGGAGCTGTTTTTT

d_call: -
clone_size: -
j_call: TRBJ2-1
v_call: TRBV5-1
cdr3_aa: CASSPDVRVPYNEQFF
cdr3_nt: TGCGCCAGCAGCCCCGATGTGCGGGTTCCCTACAATGAGCAGTTCTTC

d_call: TRBD2
clone_size: -
j_call: TRBJ2-3
v_call: TRBV5-1
cdr3_aa: CASSLRGSGGALTDTQYF
cdr3_nt: TGCGCCAGCAGCTTGCGTGGTAGCGGGGGGGCGCTTACAGATACGCAGTATTTT

d_call: -
clone_size: -
j_call: TRBJ2-2
v_call: TRBV2
cdr3_aa: CASSEEGYTGELFF
cdr3_nt: TGTGCCAGCAGTGAAGAGGGGTACACCGGGGAGCTGTTTTTT

d_call: TRBD1
clone_size: -
j_call: TRBJ1-2
v_call: TRBV11-2
cdr3_aa: CASSLGRTGGYGYTF
cdr3_nt: TGTGCCAGCAGCTTAGGGCGGACAGGCGGATATGGCTACACCTTC

d_call: TRBD1
clone_size: -
j_call: TRBJ1-6
v_call: TRBV5-4
cdr3_aa: CASSLQGRKDSPLHF
cdr3_nt: TGTGCCAGCAGCTTACAGGGGAGGAAGGATTCACCCCTCCACTTT

d_call: -
clone_size: -
j_call: TRBJ2-7
v_call: TRBV7-9
cdr3_aa: CASSLSYEQYF
cdr3_nt: TGTGCCAGCAGCTTAAGCTACGAGCAGTACTTC

d_call: TRBD2
clone_size: -
j_call: TRBJ2-1
v_call: TRBV7-9
cdr3_aa: CASSLRSSGSSYNEQFF
cdr3_nt: TGTGCCAGCAGCTTACGATCTAGCGGGAGCTCCTACAATGAGCAGTTCTTC

d_call: TRBD1
clone_size: -
j_call: TRBJ2-4
v_call: TRBV6-5
cdr3_aa: CASSLTGSKNIQYF
cdr3_nt: TGTGCCAGCAGTTTGACAGGGTCCAAAAACATTCAGTACTTC

d_call: TRBD1
clone_size: -
j_call: TRBJ2-1
v_call: TRBV7-2
cdr3_aa: CASSLIEGAYRDYNEQFF
cdr3_nt: TGTGCCAGCAGCTTAATTGAGGGGGCCTACAGGGACTACAATGAGCAGTTCTTC